This TCR beta chain was sequenced for a study of blood T cell repertoires in COVID-19. Overall study context: Whether acute or convalescent, the COVID-19 samples came from the United States, Italy and Spain.

After removal of 3 bases from V and 6 bases from J, the junction contained 9 bases not matched to a gene. CDR1 and CDR2 from the germline V gene are SGHVS and FNYEAQ. The CDR3 is 15 amino acids. This clone appeared once. Per the study methods: Reference gene primer amplification in the assay estimated nucleated cell counts. Sequencing used immunoSEQ multiplex PCR; TCRdb keeps in-frame clones, though not all of them. V and J calls and clone size are given by that table; D and trimming were obtained from the DNA. This table holds tens of thousands of clones, about nine tenths found once. Sequencing was done on a sample of peripheral blood. The sequence was obtained from a woman in her forties or fifties with active or convalescent COVID-19. V gene TRBV7-6 combines with J gene TRBJ1-1, with TRBD1 matching over 8 bases. CDR3 sequence: CASSLLDQGAAEAFF. The CDR3 DNA reads as TGTGCCAGCAGCTTGTTAGATCAGGGGGCGGCTGAAGCTTTCTTT.